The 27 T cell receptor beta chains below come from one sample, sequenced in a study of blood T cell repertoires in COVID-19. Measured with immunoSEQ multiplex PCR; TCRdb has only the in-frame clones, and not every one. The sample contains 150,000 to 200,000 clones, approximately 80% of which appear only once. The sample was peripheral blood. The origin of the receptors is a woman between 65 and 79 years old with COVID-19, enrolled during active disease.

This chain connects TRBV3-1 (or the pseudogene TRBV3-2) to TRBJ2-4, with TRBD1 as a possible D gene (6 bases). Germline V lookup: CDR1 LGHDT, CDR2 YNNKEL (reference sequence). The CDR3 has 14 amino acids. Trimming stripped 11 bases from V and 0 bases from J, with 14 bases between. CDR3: CAVSGALAKNIQYF. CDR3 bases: TGTGCCGTATCAGGGGCCCTAGCCAAAAACATTCAGTACTTC.

CDR3 nucleotides: TGTGCCAGCAGCTTTAAACAGGGTCCCGGGGAGCTGTTTTTT. This translates into CASSFKQGPGELFF. The rearrangement uses TRBV2 and TRBJ2-2; possibly TRBD1 for D (6 bases). CDR3 length equals 14 residues. Trimming removed 6 bases from V and 6 bases from J, with 14 bases in between. CDR1 is SNHLY and CDR2 is FYNNEI in the germline V gene.

CDR3 sequence reads: CASSLYRGTEAFF. CDR3 in DNA: TGTGCCAGCAGCTTATACAGGGGCACTGAAGCTTTCTTT. The chain joins TRBV11-1 to TRBJ1-1, with 7 bases that match TRBD1. The V segment lost 2 bases and the J segment 4 bases; nucleotides outside the gene matches: 1. Germline CDR1 reads SGHAT; CDR2 reads FQDESV (reference sequence). This CDR3 has 13 residues.

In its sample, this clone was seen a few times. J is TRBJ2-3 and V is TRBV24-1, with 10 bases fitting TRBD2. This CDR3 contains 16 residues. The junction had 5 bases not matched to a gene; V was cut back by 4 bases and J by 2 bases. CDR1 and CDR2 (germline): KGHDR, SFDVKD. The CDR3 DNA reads TGTGCCACCAGTGACTTAACTAGCGGGGCCACAGATACGCAGTATTTT. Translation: CATSDLTSGATDTQYF.

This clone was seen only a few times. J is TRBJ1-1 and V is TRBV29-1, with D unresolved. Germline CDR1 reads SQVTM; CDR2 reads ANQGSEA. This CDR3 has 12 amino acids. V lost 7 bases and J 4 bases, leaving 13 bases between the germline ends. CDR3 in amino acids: CSGLLVGTEAFF. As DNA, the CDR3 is TGCAGCGGCCTCCTAGTAGGCACTGAAGCTTTCTTT.

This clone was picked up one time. As DNA, the CDR3 is TGTGCCAGCACCAGGGATGATCGCATGAACACTGAAGCTTTCTTT. Translated, it gives CASTRDDRMNTEAFF. The chain has TRBV6-5 and TRBJ1-1; possibly TRBD1 for D (5 bases). CDR1 MNHEY and CDR2 SVGAGI come from the germline V gene. Between the trimmed V and J ends, which lost 7 bases and 0 bases, there was a span of 15 bases. The length of the CDR3 is 15 residues.

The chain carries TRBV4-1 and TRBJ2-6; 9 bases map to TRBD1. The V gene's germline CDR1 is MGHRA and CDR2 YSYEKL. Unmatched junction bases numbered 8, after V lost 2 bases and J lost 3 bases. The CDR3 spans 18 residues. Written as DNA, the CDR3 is TGCGCCAGCAGCCAATTACCGGGACAGGGCCTTGGGGCCAACGTCCTGACTTTC. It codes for CASSQLPGQGLGANVLTF.

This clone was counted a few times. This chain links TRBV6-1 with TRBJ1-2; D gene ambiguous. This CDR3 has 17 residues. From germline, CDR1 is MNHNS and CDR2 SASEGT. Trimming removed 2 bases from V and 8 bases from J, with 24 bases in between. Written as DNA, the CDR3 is TGTGCCAGCAGTGAACGGTTAGGCGCAGGCGTTCGAAGGGGCTACACCTTC. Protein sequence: CASSERLGAGVRRGYTF.

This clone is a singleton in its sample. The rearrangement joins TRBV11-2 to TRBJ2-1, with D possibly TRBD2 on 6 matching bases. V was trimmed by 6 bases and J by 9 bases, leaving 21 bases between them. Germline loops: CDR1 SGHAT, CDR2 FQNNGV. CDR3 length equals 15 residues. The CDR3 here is CASRQPGLLESEQFF. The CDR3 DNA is TGTGCCAGCAGACAACCGGGACTCCTTGAGTCTGAGCAGTTCTTC.

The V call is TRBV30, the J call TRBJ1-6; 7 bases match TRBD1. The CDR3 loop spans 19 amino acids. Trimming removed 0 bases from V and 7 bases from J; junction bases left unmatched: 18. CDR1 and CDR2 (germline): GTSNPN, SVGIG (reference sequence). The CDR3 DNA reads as TGTGCCTGGAGTGTAGGGGGCGGGTGGGCGGCCCGTCCCAATTCACCCCTCCACTTT. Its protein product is CAWSVGGGWAARPNSPLHF.

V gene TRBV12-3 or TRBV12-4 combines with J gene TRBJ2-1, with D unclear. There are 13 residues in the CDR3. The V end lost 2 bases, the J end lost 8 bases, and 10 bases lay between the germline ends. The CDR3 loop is CASSLSLRDEQFF. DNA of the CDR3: TGTGCCAGCAGTTTATCACTTCGGGATGAGCAGTTCTTC.

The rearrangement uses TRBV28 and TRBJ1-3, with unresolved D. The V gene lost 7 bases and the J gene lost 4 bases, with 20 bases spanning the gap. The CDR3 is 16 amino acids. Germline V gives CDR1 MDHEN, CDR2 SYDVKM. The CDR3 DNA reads TGTGCCAGCACCCCTCGTTGGGGAGTGCACGGAAACACCATATATTTT. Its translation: CASTPRWGVHGNTIYF.

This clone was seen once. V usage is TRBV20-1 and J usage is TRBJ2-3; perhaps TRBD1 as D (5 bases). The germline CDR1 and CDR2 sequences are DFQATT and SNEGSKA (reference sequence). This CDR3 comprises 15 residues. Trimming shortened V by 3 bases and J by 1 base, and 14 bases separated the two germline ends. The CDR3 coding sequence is TGCAGTGCTAGTTGGGGCGGTGGGGGCACAGATACGCAGTATTTT. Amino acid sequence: CSASWGGGGTDTQYF.

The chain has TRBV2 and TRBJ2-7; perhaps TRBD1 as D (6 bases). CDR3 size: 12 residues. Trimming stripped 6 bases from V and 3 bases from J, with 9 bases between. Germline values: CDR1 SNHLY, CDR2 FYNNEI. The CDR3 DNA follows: TGTGCCAGCAGACCACAGGGCTACGAGCAGTACGTC. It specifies CASRPQGYEQYV.

CDR3 in DNA: TGTGCCAGCAGCTTGAGGGCGGGAGGGGCCAGCGCAGATACGCAGTATTTT. Encoded protein: CASSLRAGGASADTQYF. The chain carries TRBV5-4 and TRBJ2-3; 9 bases align to TRBD2. After removal of 1 base from V and 4 bases from J, the junction contained 10 bases not matched to a gene. The length of the CDR3 is 17 residues. Germline loops: CDR1 SGHNT, CDR2 YYREEE (reference sequence).

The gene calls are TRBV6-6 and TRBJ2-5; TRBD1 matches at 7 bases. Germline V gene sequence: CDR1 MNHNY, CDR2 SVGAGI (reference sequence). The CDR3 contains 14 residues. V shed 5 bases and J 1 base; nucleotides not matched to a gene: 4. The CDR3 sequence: CASSLHRGQETQYF. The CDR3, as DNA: TGTGCCAGCAGTCTCCACAGGGGCCAAGAGACCCAGTACTTC.

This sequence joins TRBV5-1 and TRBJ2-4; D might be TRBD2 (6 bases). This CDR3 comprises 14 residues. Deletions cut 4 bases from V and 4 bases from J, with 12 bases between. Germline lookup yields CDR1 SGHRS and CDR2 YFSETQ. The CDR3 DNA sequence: TGCGCCAGCAGCGAGGCGAGCGGGAAAAACATTCAGTACTTC. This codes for CASSEASGKNIQYF.

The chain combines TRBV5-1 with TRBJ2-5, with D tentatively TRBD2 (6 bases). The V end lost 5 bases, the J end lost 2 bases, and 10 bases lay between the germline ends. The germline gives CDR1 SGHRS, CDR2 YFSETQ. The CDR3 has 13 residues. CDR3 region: CASRAGGQETQYF. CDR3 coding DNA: TGCGCCAGCAGGGCCGGGGGTCAAGAGACCCAGTACTTC.

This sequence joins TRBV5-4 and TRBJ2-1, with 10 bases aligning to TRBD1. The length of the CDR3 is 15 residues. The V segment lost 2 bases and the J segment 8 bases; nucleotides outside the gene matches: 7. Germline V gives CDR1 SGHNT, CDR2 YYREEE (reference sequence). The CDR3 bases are TGTGCCAGCAGCTTAGACCGACAGGGGGCCGATGAGCAGTTCTTC. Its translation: CASSLDRQGADEQFF.

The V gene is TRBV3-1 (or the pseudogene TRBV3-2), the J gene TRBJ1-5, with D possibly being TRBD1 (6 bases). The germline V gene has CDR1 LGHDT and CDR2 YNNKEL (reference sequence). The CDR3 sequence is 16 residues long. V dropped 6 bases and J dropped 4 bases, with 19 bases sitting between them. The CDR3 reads CASSLSLPGDNQPQHF. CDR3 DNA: TGTGCCAGCAGTCTCAGTCTCCCAGGGGATAATCAGCCCCAGCATTTT.

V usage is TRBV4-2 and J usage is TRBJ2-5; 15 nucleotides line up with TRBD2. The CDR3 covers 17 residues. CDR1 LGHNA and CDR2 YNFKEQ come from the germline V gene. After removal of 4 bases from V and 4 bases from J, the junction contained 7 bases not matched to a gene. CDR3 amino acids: CASSRPGLAGGGETQYF. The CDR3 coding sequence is TGTGCCAGCAGCCGACCGGGACTAGCGGGGGGAGGAGAGACCCAGTACTTC.

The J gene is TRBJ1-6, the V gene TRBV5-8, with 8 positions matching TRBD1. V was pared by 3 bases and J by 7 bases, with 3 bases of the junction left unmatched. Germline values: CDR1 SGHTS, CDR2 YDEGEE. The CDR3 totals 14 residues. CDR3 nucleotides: TGTGCCAGCAGCTCAGGGGGCAAAAATTCACCCCTCCACTTT. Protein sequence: CASSSGGKNSPLHF.

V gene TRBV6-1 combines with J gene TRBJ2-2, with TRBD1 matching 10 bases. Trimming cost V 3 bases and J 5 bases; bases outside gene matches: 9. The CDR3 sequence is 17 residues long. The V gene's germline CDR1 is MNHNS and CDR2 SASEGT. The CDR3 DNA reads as TGTGCCAGCAGTGACAGGTGGGGACAGGGGCGGACCGGGGAGCTGTTTTTT. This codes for CASSDRWGQGRTGELFF.

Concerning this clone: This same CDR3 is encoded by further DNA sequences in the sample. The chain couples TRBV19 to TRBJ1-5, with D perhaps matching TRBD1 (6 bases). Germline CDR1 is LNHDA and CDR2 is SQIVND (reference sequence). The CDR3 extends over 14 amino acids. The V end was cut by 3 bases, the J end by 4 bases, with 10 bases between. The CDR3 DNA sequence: TGTGCCAGTAGTATCAGGGGCTGGAATCAGCCCCAGCATTTT. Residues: CASSIRGWNQPQHF.

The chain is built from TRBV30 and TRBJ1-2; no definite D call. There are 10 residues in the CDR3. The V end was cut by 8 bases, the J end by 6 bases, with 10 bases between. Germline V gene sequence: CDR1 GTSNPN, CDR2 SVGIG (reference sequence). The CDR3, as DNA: TGTGCCGGTAGAGGTAATGGCTACACCTTC. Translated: CAGRGNGYTF. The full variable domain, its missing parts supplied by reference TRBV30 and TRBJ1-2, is SQTIHQWPATLVQPVGSPLSLECTVEGTSNPNLYWYRQAAGRGLQLLFYSVGIGQISSEVPQNLSASRPQDRQFILSSKKLLLSDSGFYLCAGRGNGYTFGSGTRLTVV.

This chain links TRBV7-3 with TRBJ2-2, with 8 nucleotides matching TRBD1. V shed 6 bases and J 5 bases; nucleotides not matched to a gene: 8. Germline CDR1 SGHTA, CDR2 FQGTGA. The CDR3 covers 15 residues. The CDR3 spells CASRLGTGGTGELFF. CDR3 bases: TGTGCCAGCAGACTCGGGACAGGAGGGACCGGGGAGCTGTTTTTT. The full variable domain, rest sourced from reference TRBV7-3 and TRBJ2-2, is GAGVSQTPSNKVTEKGKYVELRCDPISGHTALYWYRQSLGQGPEFLIYFQGTGAADDSGLPNDRFFAVRPEGSVSTLKIQRTERGDSAVYLCASRLGTGGTGELFFGEGSRLTVL.

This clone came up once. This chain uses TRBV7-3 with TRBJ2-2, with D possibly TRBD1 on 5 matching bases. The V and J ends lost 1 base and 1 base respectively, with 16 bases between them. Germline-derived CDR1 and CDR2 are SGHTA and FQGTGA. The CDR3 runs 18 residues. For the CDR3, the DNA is TGTGCCAGCAGCTTAAACCCCCCCCACAGGAGGAACACCGGGGAGCTGTTTTTT. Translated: CASSLNPPHRRNTGELFF.